This paragraph covers one T cell receptor beta chain sequence. Its antigen is still unknown. Mismatch with germline at one junction end may stem from a read error. The sequencing depth, 1 in 200,000 to 1 in 1 million T cells, was the target. The table came from immunoSEQ multiplex PCR; TCRdb's copy has only in-frame clones and leaves some out. The sample holds 200,000 to 250,000 clones, about three quarters seen once. Germline CDR1 and CDR2: GTSNPN and SVGIG (reference sequence). This CDR3 has 14 residues. These data are taken from a study of cytotoxic CD8 clonotypes in ibrutinib-treated CLL. Study-wide results and caveats: Increased clonality at ibrutinib response gave way to a return toward baseline at progression.

The V gene is TRBV30, the J gene TRBJ2-1, with D possibly matching TRBD2 (6 bases). The specimen comprised PBMCs, sampled after 24 months of ibrutinib treatment. The sequence derives from a human donor with chronic lymphocytic leukemia. CDR3 sequence (DNA): TGTGCCTGGAGTTCGGGACGGGAGTCGGGTCGGGGGATCTTC. It yields the protein CAWSSGRESGRGIF.